One and the same sample provided the 29 T cell receptor beta chains below, sequenced in a study of T cell responses to AZD1222 COVID-19 vaccine. Profiling relied on immunoSEQ multiplex PCR, and the TCRdb table lists in-frame clones only, not all of them. The data contain 130,000 or so clones, about 93% of them singletons. The sequencing used peripheral blood, collected on day 0 of AZD1222 vaccination. These receptors came from an adult in good health.

In DNA form, the CDR3 reads TGTGCCAGCAGCCAGGGGGTAGGGGGAGGCAATCAGCCCCAGCATTTT. It translates to CASSQGVGGGNQPQHF. The chain carries TRBV7-2 and TRBJ1-5; 7 bases map to TRBD1. Germline V CDR1 and CDR2: SGHTA, FQGNSA. Trimming removed 5 bases from V and 2 bases from J; junction bases left unmatched: 9. CDR3 size: 16 residues.

The chain recombines TRBV5-1 with TRBJ2-7; 7 positions match TRBD1. V lost 0 bases, J lost 3 bases, and 9 bases stayed unmatched. This CDR3 is built from 16 residues. The germline V gene encodes CDR1 SGHRS and CDR2 YFSETQ. CDR3 residues: CASSLAVGQLFYEQYF. The CDR3 coding sequence is TGCGCCAGCAGCTTGGCCGTGGGACAGCTCTTCTACGAGCAGTACTTC.

V usage is TRBV2 and J usage is TRBJ1-5; D is unclear. This CDR3 contains 14 residues. CDR1 and CDR2 from the germline V gene are SNHLY and FYNNEI. V was cut by 8 bases and J by 2 bases, with 13 bases left in between. DNA of the CDR3: TGTGCCAGCGTCGGCTCTGGGGGCAATCAGCCCCAGCATTTT. This encodes CASVGSGGNQPQHF.

This chain connects TRBV18 to TRBJ1-1, with D perhaps matching TRBD1 (6 bases). The CDR3 has 15 amino acids. With 2 bases removed from V and 1 base from J, the gap between germline ends came to 11 bases. The germline V gene has CDR1 KGHSH and CDR2 LQKENI. For the CDR3, the DNA is TGTGCCAGCTCACCAAGGACAGACCCGAACACTGAAGCTTTCTTT. Its translation is CASSPRTDPNTEAFF.

The V call is TRBV7-3, the J call TRBJ2-1; possibly TRBD1 or TRBD2 for D (7 bases each). The CDR3 totals 15 residues. Trimming took off 4 bases at V and 2 bases at J, with 12 bases between the two ends. CDR1 and CDR2 from the germline V gene are SGHTA and FQGTGA. Here the CDR3 reads CASSSGGTAYNEQFF. DNA for the CDR3: TGTGCCAGCAGCTCCGGGGGGACAGCCTACAATGAGCAGTTCTTC.

The chain combines TRBV6-6 with TRBJ1-1; D is perhaps TRBD1 (6 bases). Germline lookup yields CDR1 MNHNY and CDR2 SVGAGI (reference sequence). Deletions cut 5 bases from V and 1 base from J, with 11 bases between. The CDR3 covers 14 residues. The CDR3, as DNA: TGTGCCAGCAGTCCGGGACAACAGAACACTGAAGCTTTCTTT. Amino acids: CASSPGQQNTEAFF.

J is TRBJ2-2 and V is TRBV7-9; TRBD2 might be the D (5 bases). The CDR3 runs to 14 residues. V shed 1 base and J shed 6 bases, with 9 bases lying between them. Per the germline V gene, CDR1 is SEHNR and CDR2 is FQNEAQ (reference sequence). The CDR3 nucleotides are TGTGCCAGCAGCTTAGGTGGGAGAGCCGGGGAGCTGTTTTTT. This sequence encodes CASSLGGRAGELFF. The variable domain in full, with the rest retrieved from reference TRBV7-9 and TRBJ2-2, is DTGVSQNPRHKITKRGQNVTFRCDPISEHNRLYWYRQTLGQGPEFLTYFQNEAQLEKSRLLSDRFSAERPKGSFSTLEIQRTEQGDSAMYLCASSLGGRAGELFFGEGSRLTVL.

This clone has a single count. The rearrangement links TRBV5-1 to TRBJ1-3, with D unresolved. CDR1 is SGHRS, CDR2 YFSETQ, per germline. Trimming shortened V by 1 base and J by 2 bases, and 4 bases separated the two germline ends. The CDR3 runs to 13 residues. CDR3 nucleotides: TGCGCCAGCAGCTTGATTACTGGAAACACCATATATTTT. Amino acid sequence: CASSLITGNTIYF.

This chain joins TRBV30 and TRBJ1-1, with a weak D call TRBD1 (6 bases). V was cut by 4 bases and J by 5 bases, with 14 bases left in between. In germline, CDR1 is GTSNPN, CDR2 SVGIG (reference sequence). The CDR3 contains 13 residues. DNA of the CDR3: TGTGCCTGGACAGGGGAATTGAGTACTGAAGCTTTCTTT. Its translation: CAWTGELSTEAFF.

This clone was observed once. This chain uses TRBV7-9 with TRBJ2-1; 7 bases map to TRBD2. Looked up from germline, CDR1 is SEHNR and CDR2 is FQNEAQ (reference sequence). Trimming took 4 bases from V and 1 from J; bases not matched to a gene: 4. The CDR3 runs 15 residues. CDR3 DNA sequence: TGTGCCAGCAGCTCACCGGGACTATCCTACAATGAGCAGTTCTTC. This codes for CASSSPGLSYNEQFF.

The V call is TRBV15, the J call TRBJ2-7; 7 nucleotides line up with TRBD2. Germline-derived CDR1 and CDR2 are LNHNV and YYDKDF (reference sequence). Trimming removed 0 bases from V and 2 bases from J; junction bases left unmatched: 4. CDR3 length: 15 residues. The CDR3 DNA follows: TGTGCCACCAGCAGAGAACTAGCGACGACCTACGAGCAGTACTTC. It is translated as CATSRELATTYEQYF.

The chain couples TRBV9 to TRBJ2-2; TRBD2 aligns across 7 bases. V trimming: 2 bases; J trimming: 5 bases; junction bases outside the gene matches: 12. Germline-derived CDR1 and CDR2 are SGDLS and YYNGEE. The CDR3 totals 17 residues. The CDR3 DNA reads as TGTGCCAGCAGCGTTTTTGGGGGAGGGCCATTGACCGGGGAGCTGTTTTTT. This sequence encodes CASSVFGGGPLTGELFF. Supplemented by reference TRBV9 and TRBJ2-2, the full variable domain reads DSGVTQTPKHLITATGQRVTLRCSPRSGDLSVYWYQQSLDQGLQFLIQYYNGEERAKGNILERFSAQQFPDLHSELNLSSLELGDSALYFCASSVFGGGPLTGELFFGEGSRLTVL.

The chain combines TRBV28 with TRBJ1-5; D is unresolved. Germline V gene lookup returns CDR1 MDHEN and CDR2 SYDVKM. V was cut by 3 bases and J by 0 bases, with 9 bases left in between. CDR3 size: 15 residues. CDR3 DNA sequence: TGTGCCAGCAGTTTTAGGCAGCTTAGCAATCAGCCCCAGCATTTT. As protein: CASSFRQLSNQPQHF. Variable domain in full (rest from reference TRBV28 and TRBJ1-5): DVKVTQSSRYLVKRTGEKVFLECVQDMDHENMFWYRQDPGLGLRLIYFSYDVKMKEKGDIPEGYSVSREKKERFSLILESASTNQTSMYLCASSFRQLSNQPQHFGDGTRLSIL.

The gene calls are TRBV7-2 and TRBJ2-3; a weak D match, TRBD2 (6 bases). This CDR3 region has 19 residues. V gave up 2 bases and J gave up 2 bases, with 23 bases separating them. The germline V gene has CDR1 SGHTA and CDR2 FQGNSA. The CDR3 nucleotides read TGTGCCAGCAGCTTAAGGGAGAGTTGGTTTGGAGGGGTCACAGATACGCAGTATTTT. It yields the protein CASSLRESWFGGVTDTQYF.

V and J are TRBV3-1 (or the pseudogene TRBV3-2) and TRBJ1-5; D is possibly TRBD1 (5 bases). In germline, CDR1 is LGHDT, CDR2 YNNKEL (reference sequence). Between the trimmed V and J ends, which lost 1 base and 7 bases, there was a span of 17 bases. The CDR3 is 16 residues long. The CDR3 sequence: CASSQGTGPGEQPQHF. For the CDR3, the DNA is TGTGCCAGCAGCCAAGGGACGGGTCCGGGGGAACAGCCCCAGCATTTT.

The count of this clone is one. This sequence joins TRBV7-9 and TRBJ2-1; D gene ambiguous. CDR3 length: 12 residues. Germline V CDR1 and CDR2: SEHNR, FQNEAQ (reference sequence). V was shortened by 5 bases and J by 10 bases, with 12 bases between the two germline ends. CDR3 protein: CASSPSNGEQFF. CDR3 DNA sequence: TGTGCCAGCAGCCCATCCAACGGCGAGCAGTTCTTC.

J is TRBJ2-1 and V is TRBV7-2; the match to TRBD2 covers 11 bases. Germline CDR1 is SGHTA and CDR2 is FQGNSA. The CDR3 covers 15 residues. Trimming took 5 bases from V and 6 from J; bases not matched to a gene: 6. Here the CDR3 reads CASSDGTSGINEQFF. CDR3 in DNA: TGTGCCAGCAGCGATGGGACTAGCGGCATCAATGAGCAGTTCTTC. The full variable domain, completed using reference TRBV7-2 and TRBJ2-1, is GAGVSQSPSNKVTEKGKDVELRCDPISGHTALYWYRQSLGQGLEFLIYFQGNSAPDKSGLPSDRFSAERTGGSVSTLTIQRTQQEDSAVYLCASSDGTSGINEQFFGPGTRLTVL.

This chain links TRBV5-8 with TRBJ1-2; a weak D match, TRBD1 (6 bases). The CDR3 loop spans 14 amino acids. The germline CDR1 and CDR2 sequences are SGHTS and YDEGEE. Between the trimmed V and J ends, which lost 2 bases and 8 bases, there was a span of 16 bases. The CDR3 nucleotides read TGTGCCAGCAGCTTAACCCAGGGGAGTAGGGGCTACACCTTC. Translated: CASSLTQGSRGYTF.

In the case of this clone: Being one base from a much bigger clone, this may be a read error. The V call is TRBV5-5, the J call TRBJ2-7, with a tentative D call TRBD1 (6 bases). Trimming shortened V by 4 bases and J by 4 bases, and 9 bases separated the two germline ends. The CDR3 covers 12 residues. Germline CDR1 is SGHKS and CDR2 is YYEKEE (reference sequence). CDR3 sequence (DNA): TGTGCCAGCAGCCAACAGGGTTACGAGCAGTACTTC. Protein sequence: CASSQQGYEQYF.

CDR3 sequence: CASSRTRLGSTGELFF. The CDR3 DNA follows: TGTGCCAGCAGCCGAACCCGGCTAGGGAGCACCGGGGAGCTGTTTTTT. The rearrangement links TRBV11-3 to TRBJ2-2; D might be TRBD2 (5 bases). CDR1 SGHNT and CDR2 YENEEA come from the germline V gene. The CDR3 extends over 16 amino acids. Trimming took off 5 bases at V and 4 bases at J, with 17 bases between the two ends.

The table lists this clone with a count of one. The V call is TRBV3-1 (or the pseudogene TRBV3-2), the J call TRBJ2-3; TRBD2 matches at 10 bases. Unmatched junction bases numbered 3, after V lost 5 bases and J lost 1 base. The CDR3 runs to 15 residues. Germline CDR1 is LGHDT and CDR2 is YNNKEL (reference sequence). The CDR3 nucleotides read TGTGCCAGCAGCTCCCTAGCGGGAGGCACAGATACGCAGTATTTT. It is translated as CASSSLAGGTDTQYF.

The V gene is TRBV2, the J gene TRBJ2-7; D perhaps matches TRBD1 (7 bases). With 6 bases removed from V and 2 bases from J, the gap between germline ends came to 14 bases. The germline V gene has CDR1 SNHLY and CDR2 FYNNEI. The CDR3 loop spans 14 amino acids. In DNA form, the CDR3 reads TGTGCCAGCAGAGGGCAGGGGGGTACCTACGAGCAGTACTTC. Amino acids: CASRGQGGTYEQYF.

This clone was found once. The chain couples TRBV4-2 to TRBJ2-1; tentatively, D is TRBD2 (5 bases). CDR3 length equals 22 residues. Trimming cost V 3 bases and J 0 bases, with 30 bases left between them. Germline V gene sequence: CDR1 LGHNA, CDR2 YNFKEQ. CDR3 in DNA: TGTGCCAGCAGCCATTACCGTCTTCCGGGAAACCCTCCACCCAGCTCCTACAATGAGCAGTTCTTC. Amino acids: CASSHYRLPGNPPPSSYNEQFF.

J is TRBJ2-2 and V is TRBV7-6; TRBD2 is a possible D gene (5 bases). This CDR3 has 17 amino acids. V lost 2 bases to trimming and J lost 6 bases, with 19 bases between them. CDR1 and CDR2 from the germline V gene are SGHVS and FNYEAQ. The CDR3, as DNA: TGTGCCAGCAGCTTAAGCCCCGGGGTGAAGGGCGCCGGGGAGCTGTTTTTT. Translated, it gives CASSLSPGVKGAGELFF.

The chain uses TRBV7-9 and TRBJ2-5, with 7 bases aligning to TRBD1. Germline values: CDR1 SEHNR, CDR2 FQNEAQ (reference sequence). The V segment lost 5 bases and the J segment 5 bases; nucleotides outside the gene matches: 8. The CDR3 is made up of 14 amino acids. In DNA, the CDR3 is TGTGCCAGCAGCCCCGACAGGGCGGTCGAGACCCAGTACTTC. Translated, it gives CASSPDRAVETQYF.

This sequence joins TRBV11-2 and TRBJ2-7, with a possible D match to TRBD2 (6 bases). V was clipped by 5 bases and J by 2 bases, with 16 bases between them. The germline V gene encodes CDR1 SGHAT and CDR2 FQNNGV. CDR3 length: 15 residues. For the CDR3, the DNA is TGTGCCAGCAGCCCTGTGAGGGCGGGAACCTACGAGCAGTACTTC. It yields the protein CASSPVRAGTYEQYF.

V and J are TRBV28 and TRBJ1-4; D gene ambiguous. Trimming cost V 6 bases and J 0 bases, with 8 bases left between them. The CDR3 has 14 amino acids. Germline V gene lookup returns CDR1 MDHEN and CDR2 SYDVKM. The CDR3 reads CASSSAATNEKLFF. CDR3 in DNA: TGTGCCAGCAGCAGTGCGGCAACTAATGAAAAACTGTTTTTT.

This chain connects TRBV5-4 to TRBJ1-4, with unresolved D. Germline V gene data show CDR1 as SGHNT and CDR2 as YYREEE (reference sequence). The V end lost 0 bases, the J end lost 3 bases, and 12 bases lay between the germline ends. This CDR3 is 16 amino acids long. The CDR3 DNA reads TGTGCCAGCAGCTTGGCTAGGCCAGGCCCTAATGAAAAACTGTTTTTT. Its protein product is CASSLARPGPNEKLFF.

This chain links TRBV3-1 (or the pseudogene TRBV3-2) with TRBJ2-3; 14 bases line up with TRBD2. Per the germline V gene, CDR1 is LGHDT and CDR2 is YNNKEL (reference sequence). The trim removed 1 base at V and 5 bases at J, leaving 8 bases unmatched. CDR3 length: 18 amino acids. The CDR3 is CASSQARLGLAGGDTQYF. The CDR3 DNA reads TGTGCCAGCAGCCAAGCGCGGTTAGGACTAGCGGGAGGAGATACGCAGTATTTT.